This T cell receptor (beta chain) was captured by sequencing in a study of T cells in Graves' hyperthyroidism and ophthalmopathy. This clonotype was counted many times. Its target is not known. Study results and caveats: Most thyroid-expanded clonotypes above 0.001 were also found in blood. Using 13 V-J features, a model discriminated ophthalmopathy from stable hyperthyroidism.

CDR3 size: 12 residues. CDR1 and CDR2 from the germline V gene are DFQATT and SNEGSKA (reference sequence). V lost 6 bases to trimming and J lost 5 bases, with 14 bases between them. Using around 10 ml of fresh peripheral blood, PBMCs were prepared. TCR beta CDR3 regions were amplified from RNA. The study used the HTBI primer set for a first-round RT-PCR of the TCR CDR3. TCRdb re-derived calls from the multiplex PCR reads in MiXCR, one entry per CDR3 protein. The table records around 180,000 distinct CDR3 sequences, 17% of them present only once. What was sequenced was blood. The V gene is TRBV20-1, the J gene TRBJ2-7, with D hard to call. This receptor was taken from a woman between 45 and 60 years old with Graves' hyperthyroidism. CDR3 protein: CSAPLVRNEQYF. For the CDR3, the DNA is TGCAGTGCCCCTTTGGTGCGGAACGAGCAGTACTTC.